What follows are 12 T cell receptor beta chains derived from one specimen sequenced in a study of patients and donors after allogeneic stem cell transplantation. TCRdb re-derived calls from the RT-PCR reads in MiXCR, one entry per CDR3 protein. The sample shows roughly 250,000 distinct CDR3 sequences, roughly an eighth of them seen only once. Sequencing was performed on blood, either unsorted or a sorted T cell fraction (not recorded which). These receptors all come from a human donor who was either an allogeneic HSCT recipient or a stem cell or donor lymphocyte infusion donor (not recorded which). It is not recorded whose cells these are; they may come from a transplant donor.

The chain employs TRBV20-1 and TRBJ1-2; D unresolved. This CDR3 is 16 amino acids long. Germline V gene sequence: CDR1 DFQATT, CDR2 SNEGSKA (reference sequence). Between the trimmed V and J ends, which lost 3 bases and 4 bases, there was a span of 21 bases. The CDR3: CSASPATDFKFYGYTF. The CDR3, as DNA: TGCAGTGCTAGTCCTGCGACGGATTTCAAATTCTATGGCTACACCTTC.

The gene calls are TRBV10-3 and TRBJ2-2; unclear D gene. This CDR3 has 14 amino acids. The V end lost 2 bases, the J end lost 6 bases, and 10 bases lay between the germline ends. From germline, CDR1 is ENHRY and CDR2 SYGVKD. The CDR3 DNA reads as TGTGCCATCAGTGAGATCGTCGGGTCCGGGGAGCTGTTTTTT. Its translation is CAISEIVGSGELFF.

This clonotype appeared a few times. The rearrangement joins TRBV5-1 to TRBJ1-1; weak D call: TRBD1 (6 bases). Per the germline V gene, CDR1 is SGHRS and CDR2 is YFSETQ. The CDR3 loop spans 15 amino acids. Trimming stripped 4 bases from V and 4 bases from J, with 17 bases between. The CDR3 reads CASSLIRDTSTEAFF. The CDR3 DNA sequence: TGCGCCAGCAGCCTCATCCGGGACACATCCACTGAAGCTTTCTTT.

This clonotype was counted a few times. This rearrangement joins TRBV5-8 to TRBJ1-5; perhaps TRBD1 as D (5 bases). In germline, CDR1 is SGHTS, CDR2 YDEGEE. This CDR3 region has 15 residues. Trimming shortened V by 0 bases and J by 6 bases, and 13 bases separated the two germline ends. The CDR3 loop reads CASSLAGRGAQPQHF. Here the CDR3 DNA reads TGTGCCAGCAGCTTGGCCGGGAGGGGCGCTCAGCCCCAGCATTTT.

This clonotype was counted a few times. This chain uses TRBV7-9 with TRBJ1-1; no definite D call. Germline CDR1 SEHNR, CDR2 FQNEAQ (reference sequence). The CDR3 is 14 residues long. V gave up 4 bases and J gave up 1 base, with 10 bases separating them. The CDR3 sequence is CASSSNFGNTEAFF. The CDR3 DNA reads TGTGCCAGCAGCTCTAATTTTGGGAACACTGAAGCTTTCTTT.

At least ten counts were recorded for this clonotype. This chain links TRBV15 with TRBJ2-2; D may be TRBD1 (6 bases). This CDR3 is 13 amino acids long. Germline CDR1 and CDR2: LNHNV and YYDKDF (reference sequence). V lost 8 bases and J 5 bases, leaving 12 bases between the germline ends. This CDR3 reads CATGKGGTGELFF. The CDR3, as DNA: TGTGCCACCGGCAAAGGGGGTACCGGGGAGCTGTTTTTT. The complete variable domain, with remaining parts taken from reference TRBV15 and TRBJ2-2, reads DAMVIQNPRYQVTQFGKPVTLSCSQTLNHNVMYWYQQKSSQAPKLLFHYYDKDFNNEADTPDNFQSRRPNTSFCFLDIRSPGLGDTAMYLCATGKGGTGELFFGEGSRLTVL.

CDR3 residues: CASSSDRRETQYF. CDR3 nucleotides: TGTGCCAGCAGTTCGGACAGGAGAGAGACCCAGTACTTC. The rearrangement links TRBV6-2 or TRBV6-3 to TRBJ2-5; the match to TRBD1 covers 7 bases. Germline values: CDR1 MNHEY, CDR2 SVGEGT. This CDR3 spans 13 amino acids. V gave up 4 bases and J gave up 4 bases; unmatched junction bases: 3.

This clonotype was detected only a few times. V gene TRBV24-1 combines with J gene TRBJ2-3, with D tentatively TRBD2 (5 bases). In germline, CDR1 is KGHDR, CDR2 SFDVKD. CDR3 length: 15 amino acids. V was trimmed by 1 base and J by 5 bases, leaving 12 bases between them. CDR3 residues: CATSDFGPRVDTQYF. DNA of the CDR3: TGTGCCACCAGTGATTTCGGTCCGAGGGTAGATACGCAGTATTTT.

The rearrangement links TRBV6-1 to TRBJ2-5, with 7 bases fitting TRBD1. Losses at the gene ends were 8 bases for V and 3 bases for J; bases not matched to a gene: 12. The CDR3 runs to 15 residues. Germline CDR1 MNHNS, CDR2 SASEGT. The CDR3 is CASAPSDRVKETQYF. The CDR3 coding sequence is TGTGCCAGCGCGCCATCCGACAGGGTGAAAGAGACCCAGTACTTC.

This clonotype was seen more than once but under ten times. The chain uses TRBV6-1 and TRBJ1-6; maybe TRBD1 (6 bases). Looked up from germline, CDR1 is MNHNS and CDR2 is SASEGT. Deletions cut 6 bases from V and 10 bases from J, with 19 bases between. The CDR3 has 15 amino acids. This CDR3 reads CASSRGTNTGSPLHF. The CDR3 DNA follows: TGTGCCAGCAGCAGAGGGACAAACACGGGGTCACCCCTCCACTTT.

V gene TRBV30 combines with J gene TRBJ2-3, with 10 bases that match TRBD2. The germline gives CDR1 GTSNPN, CDR2 SVGIG (reference sequence). This CDR3 is 15 amino acids long. V shed 5 bases and J 5 bases; nucleotides not matched to a gene: 10. CDR3 in amino acids: CAWETSGMVRDTQYF. CDR3 DNA sequence: TGTGCCTGGGAAACTAGCGGGATGGTTCGAGATACGCAGTATTTT.

This clonotype was picked up a small number of times. The V and J genes are TRBV20-1 and TRBJ1-2; maybe TRBD1 (5 bases). V was trimmed by 7 bases and J by 5 bases, leaving 17 bases between them. Looked up from germline, CDR1 is DFQATT and CDR2 is SNEGSKA (reference sequence). This CDR3 has 13 amino acids. DNA of the CDR3: TGCAGTGGCCATGAGAGGGGCAAGTATGGCTACACCTTC. Translated: CSGHERGKYGYTF.